This entry concerns a single TCR beta chain. The data were obtained in a study of T cell changes during pregnancy in multiple sclerosis. Trimming at V came to 1 base and at J to 4 bases, leaving 4 bases not matched to a gene. Per the germline V gene, CDR1 is MGHRA and CDR2 is YSYEKL. CDR3 size: 15 residues. Libraries were prepared by immunoSEQ multiplex PCR; TCRdb keeps only in-frame clonotypes and omits some of them. The profile covers approximately 100,000 clones, with 91% appearing a single time and over 1.5% taken by the ten largest. The sequencing used peripheral blood, collected before pregnancy. This chain joins TRBV4-1 and TRBJ2-7; 10 bases match TRBD1. This TCR came from a female donor with multiple sclerosis, enrolled in a pregnancy study. CDR3 loop: CASSQVGQGEYEQYF. The CDR3 region has the DNA TGCGCCAGCAGCCAAGTTGGACAGGGGGAATACGAGCAGTACTTC.